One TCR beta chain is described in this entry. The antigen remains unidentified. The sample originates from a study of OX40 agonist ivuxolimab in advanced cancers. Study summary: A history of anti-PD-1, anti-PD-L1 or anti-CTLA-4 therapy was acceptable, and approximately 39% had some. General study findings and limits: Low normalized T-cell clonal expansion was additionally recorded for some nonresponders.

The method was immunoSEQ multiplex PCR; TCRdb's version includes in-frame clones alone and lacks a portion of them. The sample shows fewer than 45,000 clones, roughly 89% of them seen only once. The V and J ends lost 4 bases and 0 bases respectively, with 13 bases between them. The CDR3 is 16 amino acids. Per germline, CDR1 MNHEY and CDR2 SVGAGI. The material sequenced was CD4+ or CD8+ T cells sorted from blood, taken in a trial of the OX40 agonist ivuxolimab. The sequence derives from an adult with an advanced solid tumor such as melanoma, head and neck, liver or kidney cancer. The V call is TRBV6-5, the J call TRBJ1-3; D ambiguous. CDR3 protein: CASSSRQVLSGNTIYF. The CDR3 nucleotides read TGTGCCAGCAGTTCGAGGCAGGTTCTCTCTGGAAACACCATATATTTT.